The 4 T cell receptor beta chains in this list originate from one sample, sequenced in a study of response to subunit inactivated influenza vaccine. TCRdb used MiXCR to reprocess the RT-PCR reads, holding one entry per CDR3 protein. The sample lists about 520,000 distinct CDR3 sequences; approximately 11% were seen once. The sequenced sample was PBMCs from blood, obtained roughly 6 weeks after vaccination. The receptors were gathered from a middle-aged man who received an inactivated influenza vaccine.

Here the CDR3 DNA reads TGCAGTGGGGAGGATAGGTTATTGGGTGGCTACACCTTC. Protein product: CSGEDRLLGGYTF. The chain employs TRBV20-1 and TRBJ1-2; no reliable D call. Germline V gene lookup returns CDR1 DFQATT and CDR2 SNEGSKA (reference sequence). The V end was cut by 7 bases, the J end by 7 bases, with 19 bases between. The CDR3 sequence is 13 residues long.

The rearrangement uses TRBV5-1 and TRBJ2-1; D might be TRBD1 (5 bases). The CDR3 covers 13 residues. Trimming stripped 1 base from V and 5 bases from J, with 7 bases between. Germline V gives CDR1 SGHRS, CDR2 YFSETQ. CDR3 coding DNA: TGCGCCAGCAGCTTGTTACAGGACAATGAGCAGTTCTTC. Translation gives CASSLLQDNEQFF.

The rearrangement uses TRBV29-1 and TRBJ1-2, with D possibly TRBD1 on 6 matching bases. Germline loops: CDR1 SQVTM, CDR2 ANQGSEA. The CDR3 consists of 15 residues. The V and J ends lost 0 bases and 5 bases respectively, with 16 bases between them. This chain's CDR3 is CSVEDPKDRSYGYTF. The CDR3 bases are TGCAGCGTTGAAGATCCTAAGGACAGATCTTATGGCTACACCTTC. The full variable domain, in which reference TRBV29-1 and TRBJ1-2 provide the parts outside the CDR3, is SAVISQKPSRDICQRGTSLTIQCQVDSQVTMMFWYRQQPGQSLTLIATANQGSEATYESGFVIDKFPISRPNLTFSTLTVSNMSPEDSSIYLCSVEDPKDRSYGYTFGSGTRLTVV.

The V call is TRBV3-1, the J call TRBJ1-5; D gene unclear. The CDR3 contains 13 residues. Trimming stripped 1 base from V and 7 bases from J, with 8 bases between. The V gene's germline CDR1 is LGHDT and CDR2 YNNKEL (reference sequence). For the CDR3, the DNA is TGTGCCAGCAGCCAAGGGTTTGGGCAGCCCCAGCATTTT. Protein sequence: CASSQGFGQPQHF.